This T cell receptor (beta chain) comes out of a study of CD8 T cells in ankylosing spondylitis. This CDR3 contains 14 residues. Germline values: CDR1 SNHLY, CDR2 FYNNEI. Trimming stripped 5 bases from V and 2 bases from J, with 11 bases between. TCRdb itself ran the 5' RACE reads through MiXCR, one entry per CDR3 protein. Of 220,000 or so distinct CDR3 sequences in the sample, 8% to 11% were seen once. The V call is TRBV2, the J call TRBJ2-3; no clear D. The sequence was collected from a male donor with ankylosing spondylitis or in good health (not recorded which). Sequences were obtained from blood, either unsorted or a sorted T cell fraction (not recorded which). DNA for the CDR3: TGTGCCAGCAGTTTGACCGGTAACACAGATACGCAGTATTTT. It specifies CASSLTGNTDTQYF.